This TCR beta chain was captured by sequencing in a study of blood T cell repertoires in COVID-19 (TCRdb year 2020). Study-wide context: Samples from collaborators originated in the United States, Italy and Spain and spanned both the acute and convalescent phases of COVID-19. The material from the prospective study consisted of cDNA or gDNA derived from T cells, B-cell-depleted T cells, or PBMCs. The dataset comprised deeply sampled blood TCRbeta repertoires from subjects exposed to, actively infected with, or recovered from COVID-19. The repertoires were released in a freely available public database intended as a resource for research on the immune response to SARS-CoV-2. Samples came from the ongoing ImmuneRACE study (first 160 participants) plus 1,254 subjects from 6 global collaborators. Sample metadata almost always included a de-identified subject ID, COVID-19 status, age in years and sex. Where available, HLA class I and class II types were obtained from metadata supplied by the sample provider rather than from assay-based typing. Paper-wide results and their limitations: The amount of clinical and demographic metadata varied by source and participant and was provided uncurated.

Enrolling through a virtual design, the prospective study's participants ranged in age from roughly 18 to 95 years and lived across roughly 24 United States geographic areas. To assign participants to cohorts, the prospective study relied on clinical history that participants themselves reported in a screening survey and a study questionnaire. Exposed participants were defined as having been in contact with someone with a PCR-confirmed or clinician-diagnosed COVID-19 case within 2 weeks of study entry. In the prospective study, mobile phlebotomists collected whole blood, serum and a nasopharyngeal or oropharyngeal swab from each participant. Over a roughly 2-month period, participants in the prospective study had the option of providing additional blood draws and questionnaires. Before DNA extraction, blood samples from the prospective study were shipped at room temperature or frozen. The CDR3 holds 14 amino acids from the cysteine to the phenylalanine. Of all the DNA, just the CDR3 is kept, 42 bases in frame from base 1. Deletion took 6 bases off V and 5 bases off J, with a span of 14 bases between the germline ends. From the germline V gene (reference sequence), CDR1 is MNHNY and CDR2 is SVGAGI.

With regard to this clone: Its antigen remains undetermined. No base quality information exists; no much larger clone differs at one position.

TCRbeta CDR3 regions were amplified from genomic DNA by means of the immunoSEQ Assay, a bias-controlled multiplex PCR. In the source study's methods: The number of nucleated cells in each sample was estimated by amplification of reference gene primers within the assay. To quantify the absolute abundance of each unique TCRbeta CDR3 rearrangement, sequence reads were collapsed and filtered. For each sample, productive Simpson clonality was calculated as the square root of Simpson's diversity index across productive rearrangements. TCRdb obtained this table from immuneACCESS and retained in-frame rearrangements with V and J assigned. These tables miss some clones; where compared with another copy, unresolved V genes account for less than half of the shortfall, and the remainder is unexplained. V and J calls and clone size follow that table, whereas D and trimming were derived from the DNA. Counted in this sample were hundreds of thousands of clones; more than 70% of them appeared once. Of the sample, approximately 1.5% falls within the top ten clones.

The specimen sequenced was PBMCs or T cells enriched from blood (not recorded which). This sequence uses TRBV6-6 and TRBJ2-1; TRBD1 is a weak D gene call, 5 bases matching. The sequence came from a woman between 18 and 29 years old who had been exposed to COVID-19. The nucleotide sequence reads as follows: TGTGCCAGCAGGCAGGGAAAGCTTCACAATGAGCAGTTCTTC. This translates into CASRQGKLHNEQFF.